The entry below describes one T cell receptor (beta chain). Antigen: not known. The record originates from a study of type 1 regulatory T cells. Overall study: T-allo10 is an in vitro-generated, Tr1-enriched CD4 T cell product specific for alloantigen.

The V end lost 5 bases, the J end lost 4 bases, and 9 bases lay between the germline ends. There are 12 residues in the CDR3. Per germline, CDR1 SGHNT and CDR2 YENEEA. TCRdb re-analysed the reads in MiXCR, keeping a single row per CDR3 protein. The sample has some 22,000 distinct CDR3 sequences, over 60% seen once; the top ten hold over 12%. This sequence was found in a human donor in good health. The V and J genes are TRBV11-3 and TRBJ2-7, with D hard to call. The sequenced sample was cultured T cells, either the whole culture or a sorted T cell fraction (not recorded which). Regarding subset: Tr1-enriched cell product generated in vitro against host alloantigens. The CDR3 loop reads CASSRLGYEQYF. Here the CDR3 DNA reads TGTGCCAGCAGCCGCCTGGGGTACGAGCAGTACTTC.